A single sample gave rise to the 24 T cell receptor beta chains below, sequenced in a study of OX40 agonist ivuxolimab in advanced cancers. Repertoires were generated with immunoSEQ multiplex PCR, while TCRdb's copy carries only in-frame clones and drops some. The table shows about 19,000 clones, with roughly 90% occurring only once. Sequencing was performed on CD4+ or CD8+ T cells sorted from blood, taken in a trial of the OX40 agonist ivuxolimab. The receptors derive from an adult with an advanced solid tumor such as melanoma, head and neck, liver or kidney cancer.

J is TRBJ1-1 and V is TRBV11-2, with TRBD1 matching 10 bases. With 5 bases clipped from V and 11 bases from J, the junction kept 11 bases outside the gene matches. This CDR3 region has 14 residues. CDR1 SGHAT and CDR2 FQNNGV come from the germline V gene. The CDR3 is CASSPPGQGPWAFF. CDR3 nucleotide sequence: TGTGCCAGCAGCCCTCCGGGACAGGGGCCGTGGGCTTTCTTT.

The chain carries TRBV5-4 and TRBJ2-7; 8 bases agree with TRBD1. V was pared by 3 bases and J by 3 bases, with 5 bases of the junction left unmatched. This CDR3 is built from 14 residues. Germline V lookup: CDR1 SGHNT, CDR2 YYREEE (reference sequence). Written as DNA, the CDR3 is TGTGCCAGCAGCTCCCGGGACAGGAACTACGAGCAGTACTTC. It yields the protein CASSSRDRNYEQYF. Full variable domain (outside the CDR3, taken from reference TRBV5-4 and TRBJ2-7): ETGVTQSPTHLIKTRGQQVTLRCSSQSGHNTVSWYQQALGQGPQFIFQYYREEENGRGNFPPRFSGLQFPNYSSELNVNALELDDSALYLCASSSRDRNYEQYFGPGTRLTVT.

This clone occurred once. CDR3 region: CASSLGETGLGAEAFF. The CDR3 DNA reads as TGTGCCAGCAGCTTAGGGGAGACAGGGTTGGGTGCTGAAGCTTTCTTT. This chain connects TRBV7-9 to TRBJ1-1; 7 nucleotides agree with TRBD1. V dropped 1 base and J dropped 6; count of bases not matched to a gene: 11. The germline V gene has CDR1 SEHNR and CDR2 FQNEAQ (reference sequence). The CDR3 covers 16 residues. Full variable domain (outside the CDR3, taken from reference TRBV7-9 and TRBJ1-1): DTGVSQNPRHKITKRGQNVTFRCDPISEHNRLYWYRQTLGQGPEFLTYFQNEAQLEKSRLLSDRFSAERPKGSFSTLEIQRTEQGDSAMYLCASSLGETGLGAEAFFGQGTRLTVV.

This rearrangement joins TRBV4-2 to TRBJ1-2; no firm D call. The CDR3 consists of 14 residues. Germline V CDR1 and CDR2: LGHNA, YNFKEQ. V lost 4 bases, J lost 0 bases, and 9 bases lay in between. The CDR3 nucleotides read TGTGCCAGCAGCCTAGGAAGTCCTAACTATGGCTACACCTTC. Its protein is CASSLGSPNYGYTF.

Written as DNA, the CDR3 is TGTGCCAGTAGTGCCGGGACAGGGGGCTACGAGCAGTACTTC. It yields the protein CASSAGTGGYEQYF. The chain combines TRBV19 with TRBJ2-7, with TRBD1 identical over 11 bases. The CDR3 sequence is 14 residues long. The germline gives CDR1 LNHDA, CDR2 SQIVND (reference sequence). Germline trimming cut 5 bases from V and 3 bases from J; bases unmatched to any gene: 3.

The CDR3 here is CASSPGPLNNEQFF. The CDR3 DNA is TGTGCCAGCAGTCCGGGACCACTGAACAATGAGCAGTTCTTC. The rearrangement joins TRBV27 to TRBJ2-1; TRBD1 or TRBD2 may be the D gene (5 bases each). The V gene's germline CDR1 is MNHEY and CDR2 SMNVEV (reference sequence). The CDR3 is 14 residues long. With 5 bases removed from V and 5 bases from J, the gap between germline ends came to 13 bases.

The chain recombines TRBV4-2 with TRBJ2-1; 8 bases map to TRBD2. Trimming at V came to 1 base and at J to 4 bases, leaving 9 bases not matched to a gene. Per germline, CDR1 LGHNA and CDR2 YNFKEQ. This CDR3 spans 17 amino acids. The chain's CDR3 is CASSQGAGVVGYNEQFF. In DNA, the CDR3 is TGTGCCAGCAGCCAAGGAGCGGGGGTAGTGGGTTACAATGAGCAGTTCTTC.

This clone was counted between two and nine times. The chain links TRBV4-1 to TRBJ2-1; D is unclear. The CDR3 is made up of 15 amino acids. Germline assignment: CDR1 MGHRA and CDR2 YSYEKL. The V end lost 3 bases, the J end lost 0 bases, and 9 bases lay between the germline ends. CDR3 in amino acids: CASSHEDLSYNEQFF. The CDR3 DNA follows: TGCGCCAGCAGCCACGAGGACCTCTCCTACAATGAGCAGTTCTTC.

Here the CDR3 DNA reads TGTGCCAGTAGTAATGACCTCCGGTACCAAGAGACCCAGTACTTC. Translating it yields CASSNDLRYQETQYF. The rearrangement joins TRBV19 to TRBJ2-5; D not certain. The V end lost 4 bases, the J end lost 0 bases, and 12 bases lay between the germline ends. Germline loops: CDR1 LNHDA, CDR2 SQIVND (reference sequence). The CDR3 is 15 amino acids. The variable domain in full, with the rest retrieved from reference TRBV19 and TRBJ2-5, is DGGITQSPKYLFRKEGQNVTLSCEQNLNHDAMYWYRQDPGQGLRLIYYSQIVNDFQKGDIAEGYSVSREKKESFPLTVTSAQKNPTAFYLCASSNDLRYQETQYFGPGTRLLVL.

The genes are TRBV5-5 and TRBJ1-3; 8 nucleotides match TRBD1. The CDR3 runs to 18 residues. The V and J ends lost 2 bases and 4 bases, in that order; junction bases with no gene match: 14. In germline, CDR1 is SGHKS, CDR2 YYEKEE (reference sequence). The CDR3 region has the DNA TGTGCCAGCAGCTTCCCTGCTTTCGACAGGGGTCTCGGAAACACCATATATTTT. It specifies CASSFPAFDRGLGNTIYF.

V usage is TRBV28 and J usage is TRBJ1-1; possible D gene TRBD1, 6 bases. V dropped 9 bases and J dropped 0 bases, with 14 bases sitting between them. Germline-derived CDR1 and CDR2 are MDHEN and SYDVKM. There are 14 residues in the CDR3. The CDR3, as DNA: TGTGCCAGTCTATCCGGGACACTGAACACTGAAGCTTTCTTT. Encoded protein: CASLSGTLNTEAFF.

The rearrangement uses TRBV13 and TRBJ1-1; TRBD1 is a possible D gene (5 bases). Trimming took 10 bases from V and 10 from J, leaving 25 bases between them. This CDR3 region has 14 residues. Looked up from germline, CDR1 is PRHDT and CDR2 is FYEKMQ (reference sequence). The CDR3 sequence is CATVSRDGRAAAFF. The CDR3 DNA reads TGTGCCACCGTCAGTCGGGACGGGAGAGCTGCAGCTTTCTTT.

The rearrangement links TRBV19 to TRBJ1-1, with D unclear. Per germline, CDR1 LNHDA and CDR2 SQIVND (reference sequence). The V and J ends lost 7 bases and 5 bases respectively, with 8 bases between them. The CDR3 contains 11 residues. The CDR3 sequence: CASIQSTEAFF. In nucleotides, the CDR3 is TGTGCCAGTATTCAGTCAACTGAAGCTTTCTTT. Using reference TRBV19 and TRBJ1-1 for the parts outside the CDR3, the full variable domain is DGGITQSPKYLFRKEGQNVTLSCEQNLNHDAMYWYRQDPGQGLRLIYYSQIVNDFQKGDIAEGYSVSREKKESFPLTVTSAQKNPTAFYLCASIQSTEAFFGQGTRLTVV.

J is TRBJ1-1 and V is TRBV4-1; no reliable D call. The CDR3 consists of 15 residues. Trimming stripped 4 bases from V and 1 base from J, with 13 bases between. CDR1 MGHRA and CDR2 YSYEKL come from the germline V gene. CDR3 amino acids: CASSRQREANTEAFF. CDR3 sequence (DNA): TGCGCCAGCAGCCGCCAACGGGAGGCGAACACTGAAGCTTTCTTT.

The chain's CDR3 is CAISELGNTEAFF. CDR3 nucleotide sequence: TGTGCCATCAGTGAGTTGGGGAACACTGAAGCTTTCTTT. This chain joins TRBV10-3 and TRBJ1-1; D not certain. Trimming shortened V by 1 base and J by 1 base, and 4 bases separated the two germline ends. Germline CDR1 is ENHRY and CDR2 is SYGVKD. There are 13 residues in the CDR3.

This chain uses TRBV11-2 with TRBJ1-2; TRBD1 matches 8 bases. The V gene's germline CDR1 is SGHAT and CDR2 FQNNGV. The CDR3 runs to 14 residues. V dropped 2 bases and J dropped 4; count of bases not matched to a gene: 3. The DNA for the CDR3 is TGTGCCAGCAGCTTATGGACAGGGAGCTATGGCTACACCTTC. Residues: CASSLWTGSYGYTF.

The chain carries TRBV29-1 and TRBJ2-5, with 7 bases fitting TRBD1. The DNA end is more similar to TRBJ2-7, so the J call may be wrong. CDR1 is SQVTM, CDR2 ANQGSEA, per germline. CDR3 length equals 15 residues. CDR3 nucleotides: TGCAGCGCCTTGTATGCCCCGACAGGGACCCACGAGCAGTACTTC. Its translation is CSALYAPTGTHEQYF.

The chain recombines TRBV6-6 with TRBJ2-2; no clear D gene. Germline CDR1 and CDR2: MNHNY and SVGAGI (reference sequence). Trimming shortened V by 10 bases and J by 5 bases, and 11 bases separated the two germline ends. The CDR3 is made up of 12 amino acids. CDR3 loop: CAIPSVTGELFF. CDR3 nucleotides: TGTGCCATCCCGAGCGTGACCGGGGAGCTGTTTTTT.

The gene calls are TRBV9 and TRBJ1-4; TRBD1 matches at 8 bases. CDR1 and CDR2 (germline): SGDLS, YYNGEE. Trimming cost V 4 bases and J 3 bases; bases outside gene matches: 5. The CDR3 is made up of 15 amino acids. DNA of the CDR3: TGTGCCAGCAGCACAGGGGGGGGCCCTAATGAAAAACTGTTTTTT. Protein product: CASSTGGGPNEKLFF.

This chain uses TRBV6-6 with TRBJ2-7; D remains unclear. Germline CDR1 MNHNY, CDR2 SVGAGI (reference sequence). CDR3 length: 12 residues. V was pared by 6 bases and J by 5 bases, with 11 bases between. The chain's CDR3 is CASSLGAHEQYF. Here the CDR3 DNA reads TGTGCCAGCAGCCTAGGAGCCCACGAGCAGTACTTC.

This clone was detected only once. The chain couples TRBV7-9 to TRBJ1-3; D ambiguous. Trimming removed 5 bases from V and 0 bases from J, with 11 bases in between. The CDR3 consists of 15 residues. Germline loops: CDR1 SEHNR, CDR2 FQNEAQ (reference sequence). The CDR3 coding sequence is TGTGCCAGCAGCCAAGATCGGGGCTCTGGAAACACCATATATTTT. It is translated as CASSQDRGSGNTIYF.

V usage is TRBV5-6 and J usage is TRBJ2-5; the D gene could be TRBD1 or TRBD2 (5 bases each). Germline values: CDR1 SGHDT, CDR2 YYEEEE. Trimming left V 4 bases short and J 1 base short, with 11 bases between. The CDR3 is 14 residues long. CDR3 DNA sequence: TGTGCCAGCAGCCAGGGACGGATCCAAGAGACCCAGTACTTC. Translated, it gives CASSQGRIQETQYF.

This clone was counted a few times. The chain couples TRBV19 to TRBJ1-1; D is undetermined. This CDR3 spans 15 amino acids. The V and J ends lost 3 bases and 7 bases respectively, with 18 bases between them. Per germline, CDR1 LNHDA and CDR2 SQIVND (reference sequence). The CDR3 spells CASSIRDTGVDEAFF. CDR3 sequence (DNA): TGTGCCAGTAGTATCCGCGACACGGGTGTAGATGAAGCTTTCTTT.

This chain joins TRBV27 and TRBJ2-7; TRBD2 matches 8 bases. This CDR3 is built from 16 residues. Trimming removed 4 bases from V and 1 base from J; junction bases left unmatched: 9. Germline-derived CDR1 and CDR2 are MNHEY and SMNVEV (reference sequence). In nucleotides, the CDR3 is TGTGCCAGCAGTTCCGTAGGCGGGGGGTCTTCCTACGAGCAGTACTTC. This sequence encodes CASSSVGGGSSYEQYF.